This T cell receptor (beta chain) came from a study of glioma-infiltrating T cells. The CDR3 totals 15 residues. Germline V lookup: CDR1 SGHTA, CDR2 FQGNSA. V lost 2 bases, J lost 4 bases, and 12 bases lay in between. This clonotype was detected a few times. Its cognate antigen is unknown. Points from the study as a whole: CDR3 overlap between tissue and blood was very small. Tissue-blood divergence was below expectation in non-neoplastic patients, above in gliomas.

Using RNA template, CDR3s of TCR alpha and beta were amplified with iRepertoire arm-PCR. Tissue mRNA or PBMC total RNA, about 90-400 ng, went into one-step reverse transcription and amplification. TCRdb called the multiplex PCR reads again in MiXCR, with one record for every CDR3 protein. The sample records around 190,000 distinct CDR3 sequences, about 32% being singletons. The chain combines TRBV7-2 with TRBJ1-5, with D possibly being TRBD1 (6 bases). The source material was glioma tissue, nonneoplastic brain tissue, or PBMCs (not recorded which). The origin of this receptor is a human donor with low-grade glioma or glioblastoma, undergoing nonglioma brain surgery, or in good health (not recorded which). The CDR3 sequence is CASSLSWGQNQPQHF. CDR3 DNA: TGTGCCAGCAGCTTAAGTTGGGGACAAAATCAGCCCCAGCATTTT.